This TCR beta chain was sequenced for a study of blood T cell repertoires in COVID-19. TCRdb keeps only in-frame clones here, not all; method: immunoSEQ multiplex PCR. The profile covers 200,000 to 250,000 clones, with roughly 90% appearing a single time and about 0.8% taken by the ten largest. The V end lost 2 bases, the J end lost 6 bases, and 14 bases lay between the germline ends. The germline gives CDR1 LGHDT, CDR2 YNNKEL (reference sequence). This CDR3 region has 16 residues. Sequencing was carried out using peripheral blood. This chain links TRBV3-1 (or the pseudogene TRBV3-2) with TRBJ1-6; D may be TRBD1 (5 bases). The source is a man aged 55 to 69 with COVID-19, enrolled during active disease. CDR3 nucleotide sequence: TGTGCCAGCAGCCAAAAGCCAGGGATAAGTAATTCACCCCTCCACTTT. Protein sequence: CASSQKPGISNSPLHF.